These 23 T cell receptor beta chains originate from one sample sequenced in a study of blood T cell repertoires in COVID-19. The protocol was immunoSEQ multiplex PCR, while the TCRdb copy is restricted to in-frame clones and leaves out a portion. The sample holds some 290,000 clones; 75% to 90% are singletons and the top ten take under 3.5%. Sequencing was performed on peripheral blood. The receptors here all came from a woman under 40 with COVID-19, enrolled during active disease.

The chain links TRBV5-1 to TRBJ1-2, with D perhaps matching TRBD1 (6 bases). CDR1 SGHRS and CDR2 YFSETQ come from the germline V gene. V lost 4 bases and J 3 bases, leaving 13 bases between the germline ends. CDR3 length: 14 residues. CDR3 DNA sequence: TGCGCCAGCAGCCCCGGCGGGGGCGACTATGGCTACACCTTC. Amino acids: CASSPGGGDYGYTF.

CDR3 in amino acids: CAWSPLRTGRDEKLFF. DNA for the CDR3: TGTGCCTGGAGCCCACTCCGGACAGGGCGAGATGAAAAACTGTTTTTT. The genes are TRBV30 and TRBJ1-4; TRBD1 aligns across 8 bases. The CDR3 has 16 residues. The germline V gene has CDR1 GTSNPN and CDR2 SVGIG (reference sequence). The junction had 12 bases not matched to a gene; V was cut back by 3 bases and J by 6 bases.

This clone appeared a few times. The chain carries TRBV9 and TRBJ2-3; possibly TRBD2 for D (6 bases). The CDR3 has 16 residues. Looked up from germline, CDR1 is SGDLS and CDR2 is YYNGEE. V was shortened by 2 bases and J by 3 bases, with 16 bases between the two germline ends. CDR3 residues: CASSVGLGSITDTQYF. For the CDR3, the DNA is TGTGCCAGCAGCGTGGGACTTGGTAGTATAACAGATACGCAGTATTTT.

Here the CDR3 DNA reads TGCGCCAGCAGCTTGTGGGACACTGGCTACGAGCAGTACTTC. It codes for CASSLWDTGYEQYF. The J gene is TRBJ2-7, the V gene TRBV5-1, with a tentative D call TRBD1 (6 bases). The germline gives CDR1 SGHRS, CDR2 YFSETQ. V was shortened by 1 base and J by 3 bases, with 11 bases between the two germline ends. The CDR3 length is 14 residues.

This rearrangement joins TRBV11-3 to TRBJ1-1, with a tentative D call TRBD1 (6 bases). Trimming took 5 bases from V and 1 from J, leaving 11 bases between them. CDR1 is SGHNT and CDR2 is YENEEA in the germline V gene. CDR3 size: 14 residues. CDR3 in DNA: TGTGCCAGCAGCATACAGGGAGAGAACACTGAAGCTTTCTTT. Translated: CASSIQGENTEAFF.

This clone was seen more than once but under ten times. This sequence joins TRBV19 and TRBJ1-2, with TRBD1 matching over 9 bases. The CDR3 covers 15 residues. Germline assignment: CDR1 LNHDA and CDR2 SQIVND (reference sequence). After removal of 1 base from V and 3 bases from J, the junction contained 3 bases not matched to a gene. The CDR3 nucleotides are TGTGCCAGTAGTATAGGGGACAGGGCCTACTATGGCTACACCTTC. Translation: CASSIGDRAYYGYTF.

This chain links TRBV11-2 with TRBJ2-7, with 9 bases aligning to TRBD1. The CDR3 runs 14 residues. CDR1 and CDR2 from the germline V gene are SGHAT and FQNNGV. V was clipped by 5 bases and J by 2 bases; unmatched bases: 4. For the CDR3, the DNA is TGTGCCAGCAGCGCAGGGACAGGGCCCTACGAGCAGTACTTC. It is translated as CASSAGTGPYEQYF.

Concerning this clone itself: The same CDR3 is also encoded by other DNA sequences in this sample. The rearrangement joins TRBV10-1 to TRBJ2-7; maybe TRBD2 (5 bases). There are 14 residues in the CDR3. V gave up 0 bases and J gave up 2 bases, with 8 bases separating them. The germline CDR1 and CDR2 sequences are WNHNN and SYGVQD (reference sequence). The CDR3, as DNA: TGCGCCAGCAGTGAGTCCGGGGATACCTACGAGCAGTACTTC. This codes for CASSESGDTYEQYF.

This rearrangement joins TRBV11-2 to TRBJ2-7; TRBD2 agrees at 10 bases. The junction had 4 bases not matched to a gene; V was cut back by 2 bases and J by 3 bases. There are 15 residues in the CDR3. Germline V gene data show CDR1 as SGHAT and CDR2 as FQNNGV. In nucleotides, the CDR3 is TGTGCCAGCAGCTTAACTAGCGGGGTTAGCTACGAGCAGTACTTC. The encoded protein is CASSLTSGVSYEQYF.

The J gene is TRBJ2-5, the V gene TRBV6-4; 11 nucleotides line up with TRBD2. CDR1 and CDR2 (germline): MRHNA, SNTAGT. V lost 3 bases, J lost 5 bases, and 5 bases stayed unmatched. This CDR3 has 15 amino acids. The CDR3: CASSELAGDGETQYF. The CDR3 coding sequence is TGTGCCAGCAGTGAACTAGCGGGAGACGGGGAGACCCAGTACTTC.

Comment on this clone: Other DNA sequences from this sample encode an identical CDR3 as well. J is TRBJ1-1 and V is TRBV12-3 or TRBV12-4; a weak D match, TRBD1 (6 bases). V lost 4 bases and J lost 8, with 8 bases in between. The CDR3 covers 11 residues. The CDR3 DNA is TGTGCCAGCAGTTCTGGGACAGAAGCTTTCTTT. The encoded protein is CASSSGTEAFF.

In DNA, the CDR3 is TGTGCCAGCAGCTTAGATTTGACAGGGAGATCACCCCTCCACTTT. As protein: CASSLDLTGRSPLHF. V usage is TRBV7-9 and J usage is TRBJ1-6; 7 bases fit TRBD1. CDR3 size: 15 residues. With V trimmed by 1 base and J by 10 bases, 7 bases remained unmatched. Germline CDR1 is SEHNR and CDR2 is FQNEAQ (reference sequence).

This chain links TRBV27 with TRBJ1-2; TRBD1 matches at 8 bases. This CDR3 has 16 residues. CDR1 is MNHEY, CDR2 SMNVEV, per germline (reference sequence). With 5 bases clipped from V and 4 bases from J, the junction kept 12 bases outside the gene matches. CDR3 nucleotide sequence: TGTGCCAGCAGTGGGCTCGGGGGGCAGGGGGCCTATGGCTACACCTTC. Protein product: CASSGLGGQGAYGYTF.

This chain links TRBV25-1 with TRBJ2-7, with TRBD1 matching 9 bases. CDR1 is MGHDK and CDR2 is SYGVNS in the germline V gene. Trimming cost V 8 bases and J 2 bases; bases outside gene matches: 4. The CDR3 totals 13 residues. CDR3 sequence (DNA): TGTGCCAGCTGCGGGACAGGGACCTACGAGCAGTACTTC. Protein: CASCGTGTYEQYF.

This rearrangement joins TRBV3-1 (or the pseudogene TRBV3-2) to TRBJ1-1, with D unresolved. Germline loops: CDR1 LGHDT, CDR2 YNNKEL (reference sequence). The CDR3 consists of 14 residues. Between the trimmed V and J ends, which lost 0 bases and 1 base, there was a span of 6 bases. The CDR3 nucleotides read TGTGCCAGCAGCCAAGATCTCGGGAACACTGAAGCTTTCTTT. Translating it yields CASSQDLGNTEAFF.

This clone was counted a few times. V and J are TRBV9 and TRBJ1-2; D might be TRBD1 (5 bases). Trimming removed 6 bases at V and 7 bases at J, with 19 bases between. The CDR3 sequence is 14 residues long. CDR1 is SGDLS, CDR2 YYNGEE, per germline. CDR3 in amino acids: CASTLGGEFGGYTF. CDR3 in DNA: TGTGCCAGCACCCTCGGGGGGGAGTTCGGTGGCTACACCTTC.

The chain is built from TRBV7-8 and TRBJ2-1; D is perhaps TRBD2 (5 bases). The V end lost 3 bases, the J end lost 7 bases, and 13 bases lay between the germline ends. Germline V gene data show CDR1 as SGHVS and CDR2 as FQNEAQ. This CDR3 comprises 14 residues. CDR3 sequence reads: CASSLVLENNEQFF. In DNA form, the CDR3 reads TGTGCCAGCAGCTTGGTACTAGAGAATAATGAGCAGTTCTTC.

The rearrangement uses TRBV6-5 and TRBJ1-2; TRBD1 agrees at 7 bases. The germline V gene encodes CDR1 MNHEY and CDR2 SVGAGI. The CDR3 spans 15 residues. With V trimmed by 8 bases and J by 1 base, 10 bases remained unmatched. The DNA of the CDR3 is TGTGCCAGCGGGAGACAGGGCTCCATTAACTATGGCTACACCTTC. It encodes CASGRQGSINYGYTF.

The rearrangement uses TRBV5-1 and TRBJ2-7, with TRBD1 as a possible D gene (6 bases). There are 13 residues in the CDR3. Germline values: CDR1 SGHRS, CDR2 YFSETQ. V was shortened by 7 bases and J by 3 bases, with 14 bases between the two germline ends. The CDR3, as DNA: TGCGCCAGCCGCCGGGACACCAACTACGAGCAGTACTTC. Its translation: CASRRDTNYEQYF.

As DNA, the CDR3 is TGTGCCAGCAGCTTAGCCAGCGGGACTGAAGCTTTCTTT. It codes for CASSLASGTEAFF. The chain couples TRBV11-2 to TRBJ1-1; D uncertain. Germline V gene lookup returns CDR1 SGHAT and CDR2 FQNNGV. V lost 1 base to trimming and J lost 5 bases, with 8 bases between them. The CDR3 spans 13 residues.

This chain joins TRBV5-4 and TRBJ1-2, with D possibly being TRBD1 (6 bases). The germline gives CDR1 SGHNT, CDR2 YYREEE (reference sequence). With 0 bases removed from V and 5 bases from J, the gap between germline ends came to 8 bases. The CDR3 has 13 residues. CDR3 in amino acids: CASSLAGEYGYTF. CDR3 nucleotide sequence: TGTGCCAGCAGCTTGGCAGGGGAGTATGGCTACACCTTC.

The chain joins TRBV21-1 to TRBJ1-6; the table gives TRBD1 as D, unverified against the DNA. TRBV21-1 is a pseudogene. The CDR3 totals 15 residues. CDR3 sequence (DNA): TGTGCCAGCAGCAAGACGGCCAGGTTTGATTCACCCCTCCACTTT. It yields the protein CASSKTARFDSPLHF.

The V and J genes are TRBV25-1 and TRBJ2-4, with TRBD1 matching 9 bases. V shed 2 bases, J shed 7 bases, and the junction held 3 bases outside the gene matches. Germline CDR1 MGHDK, CDR2 SYGVNS. CDR3 length: 14 residues. The CDR3 protein is CASSELGQGNIQYF. The CDR3 DNA follows: TGTGCCAGCAGTGAACTGGGACAGGGTAACATTCAGTACTTC.